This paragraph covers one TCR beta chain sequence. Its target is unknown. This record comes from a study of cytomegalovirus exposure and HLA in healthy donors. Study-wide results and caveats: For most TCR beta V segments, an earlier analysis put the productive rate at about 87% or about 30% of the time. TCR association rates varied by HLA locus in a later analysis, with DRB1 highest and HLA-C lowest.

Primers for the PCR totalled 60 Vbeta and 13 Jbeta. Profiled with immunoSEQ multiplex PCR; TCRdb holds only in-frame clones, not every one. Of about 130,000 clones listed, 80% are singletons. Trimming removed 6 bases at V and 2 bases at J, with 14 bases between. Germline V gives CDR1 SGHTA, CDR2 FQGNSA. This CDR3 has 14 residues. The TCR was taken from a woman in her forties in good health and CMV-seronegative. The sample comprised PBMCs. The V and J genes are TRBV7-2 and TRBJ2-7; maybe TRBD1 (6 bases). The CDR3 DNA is TGTGCCAGCAGTACCGGGACAACCGCCTACGAGCAGTACTTC. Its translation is CASSTGTTAYEQYF. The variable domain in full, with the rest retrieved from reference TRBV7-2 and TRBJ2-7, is GAGVSQSPSNKVTEKGKDVELRCDPISGHTALYWYRQSLGQGLEFLIYFQGNSAPDKSGLPSDRFSAERTGGSVSTLTIQRTQQEDSAVYLCASSTGTTAYEQYFGPGTRLTVT.